These T cell receptor beta chains were read from a single sample in a study of cytomegalovirus exposure and HLA in healthy donors. Some clones are missing from TCRdb's copy, which holds only in-frame ones; the method was immunoSEQ multiplex PCR. The sample records 85,000 to 120,000 clones, 65% to 80% being singletons. The sequencing sample was made of PBMCs. Receptors originate from a man in his sixties in good health and CMV-seronegative. CDR3s include the opening cysteine and the closing phenylalanine or tryptophan. The order of the fields is clone size, J gene, V gene, CDR3 protein. Clone size, where shown, is once, few, many, or a class for clones that have expanded.

NA,TRBJ1-2,TRBV29-1,CSVDSNYGYTF
NA,TRBJ1-5,TRBV28,CATMKYRGSGNQPQHF
NA,TRBJ2-4,TRBV10-1,CASSYSGTSGVGKNIQYF
NA,TRBJ2-3,TRBV6-4,CASSDGTGSTDTQYF
NA,TRBJ1-1,TRBV7-3,CASSPQGGRAFF
NA,TRBJ2-1,TRBV18,CASSPQTGENNEQFF
NA,TRBJ1-5,TRBV4-2,CASSHDSYYSNQPQHF
NA,TRBJ2-5,TRBV7-3,CASSSGLAGGVGETQYF
NA,TRBJ1-2,TRBV21-1,CASSKGRTGRGYTF
NA,TRBJ1-1,TRBV6-5,CASSFGQATAEAFF
NA,TRBJ2-1,TRBV5-6,CASSASGGLPNNEQFF
NA,TRBJ1-1,TRBV7-6,CASSSDMVGWNTEAFF
NA,TRBJ2-2,TRBV7-2,CASSRDRPRVGTGELFF
once,TRBJ1-4,TRBV19,CASSIMGQALGEKLFF
NA,TRBJ2-3,TRBV6-5,CASRQGGGRSDTQYF
NA,TRBJ2-4,TRBV27,CASRPGGATKNIQYF
NA,TRBJ2-5,TRBV13,CASSPGTEETQYF
NA,TRBJ1-1,TRBV6-5,CASSYSTGGKTEAFF
few,TRBJ1-1,TRBV4-3,CASSQVLQGFGTEAFF
NA,TRBJ1-2,TRBV4-3,CVSSQDQEGNYGYTF
NA,TRBJ1-5,TRBV28,CASSSQLVNQPQHF
few,TRBJ1-1,TRBV2,CASSDRAYTEAFF
few,TRBJ1-2,TRBV27,CASRSTSYGYTF
NA,TRBJ1-5,TRBV2,CASSKQGNGNQPQHF
NA,TRBJ2-3,TRBV6-1,CASSDPQGISTDTQYF
NA,TRBJ2-4,TRBV6-5,CASSPDRGEDIQYF
NA,TRBJ2-5,TRBV7-2,CASSARPLAGGQETQYF
NA,TRBJ2-5,TRBV19,CASSIGWAGGKETQYF
NA,TRBJ2-3,TRBV7-3,CASRGGEVRATDTQYF
NA,TRBJ1-4,TRBV18,CASSALGAGGDEKLFF
NA,TRBJ1-1,TRBV7-2,CASSLAAVPTVADFKAFF
NA,TRBJ2-2,TRBV7-9,CASSRNRFGGTGELFF
NA,TRBJ1-1,TRBV5-1,CASSLGTGKDTEAFF
NA,TRBJ2-5,TRBV2,CASSEYRKETQYF
NA,TRBJ2-5,TRBV2,CASSVAAGGVETQYF
NA,TRBJ1-4,TRBV28,CASSNIGVREKLFF
NA,NA,TRBV7-3,CASSPSGGYEQYF
NA,TRBJ2-3,TRBV7-2,CASSLAPGGHRDTQYF
NA,TRBJ2-1,TRBV7-6,CASSLGQSNEQFF
NA,TRBJ1-1,TRBV5-6,CASSPGGANTEAFF
once,TRBJ1-1,TRBV11-2,CASSSRRGQGVNTEAFF
NA,TRBJ2-1,TRBV2,CASRSSGGYNEQFF
NA,TRBJ1-2,TRBV6-5,CASRLGRNYGYTF
NA,TRBJ1-2,TRBV7-2,CASSSDRGLFGYTF
few,TRBJ2-2,TRBV7-2,CASSNHRDNSNTGELFF
NA,TRBJ2-5,TRBV5-4,CASSSGTGGGKTQYF
NA,TRBJ2-5,TRBV4-1,CASTMSQLAGGPYQETQYF
NA,TRBJ1-6,TRBV18,CASSPQRSSYNSPLHF
NA,TRBJ1-3,TRBV5-1,CASSANRSAGNTIYF